The present entry profiles one TCR beta chain with its context. Its specificity is not known. The source of the sample is a study of CD8 T cells in ankylosing spondylitis. Study conclusions and caveats: What appeared characteristic of ankylosing spondylitis blood was a TCR beta motif of 7 or 8 highly homologous variants. Disease-linked clones bore a CD8+ phenotype, appearing relatively rarely in peripheral blood. There were earlier reports of some motif variants in reactive arthritis synovial fluid and blood. Disease-associated clones were reportedly significantly overrepresented in matched ankylosing spondylitis synovial fluid.

TCRdb re-called the 5' RACE reads through MiXCR, storing one row per CDR3 protein. The sample carries approximately 140,000 distinct CDR3 sequences, about 15% recorded once. Germline CDR1 MNHEY, CDR2 SVGAGI. The germline V and J ends were trimmed by 5 bases and 2 bases, with 16 bases remaining between them. The CDR3 loop spans 16 amino acids. The chain is built from TRBV6-5 and TRBJ1-5, with D unclear. Sequencing input: blood, either unsorted or a sorted T cell fraction (not recorded which). The origin of this receptor is a male donor with ankylosing spondylitis. CDR3 region: CASSTSGPEGNQPQHF. CDR3 nucleotide sequence: TGTGCCAGCAGTACCTCGGGCCCCGAGGGCAATCAGCCCCAGCATTTT.